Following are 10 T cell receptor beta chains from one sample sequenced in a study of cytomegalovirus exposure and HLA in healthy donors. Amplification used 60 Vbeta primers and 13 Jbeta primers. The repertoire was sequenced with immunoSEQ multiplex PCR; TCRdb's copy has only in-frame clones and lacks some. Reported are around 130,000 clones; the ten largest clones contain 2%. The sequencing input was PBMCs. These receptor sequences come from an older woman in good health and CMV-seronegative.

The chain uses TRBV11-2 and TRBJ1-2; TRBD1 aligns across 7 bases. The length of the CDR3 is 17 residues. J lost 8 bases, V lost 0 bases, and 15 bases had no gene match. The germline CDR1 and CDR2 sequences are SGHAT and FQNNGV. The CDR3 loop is CASSLDPQGGFMGGYTF. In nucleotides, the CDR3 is TGTGCCAGCAGCTTAGATCCGCAGGGGGGCTTCATGGGAGGCTACACCTTC.

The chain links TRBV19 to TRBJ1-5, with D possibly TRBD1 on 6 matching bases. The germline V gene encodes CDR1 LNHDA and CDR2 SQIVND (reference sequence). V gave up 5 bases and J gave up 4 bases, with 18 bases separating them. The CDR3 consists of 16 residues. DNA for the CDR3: TGTGCCAGTAGTTTTAGGGGGACAAACTATAATCAGCCCCAGCATTTT. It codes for CASSFRGTNYNQPQHF. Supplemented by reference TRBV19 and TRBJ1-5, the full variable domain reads DGGITQSPKYLFRKEGQNVTLSCEQNLNHDAMYWYRQDPGQGLRLIYYSQIVNDFQKGDIAEGYSVSREKKESFPLTVTSAQKNPTAFYLCASSFRGTNYNQPQHFGDGTRLSIL.

The CDR3 DNA is TGTGCCAGCAGTTACGGAGGGACAGGGGGGCCGGAGACCCAGTACTTC. Translating it yields CASSYGGTGGPETQYF. The chain couples TRBV6-5 to TRBJ2-5; 11 nucleotides line up with TRBD1. V shed 2 bases, J shed 5 bases, and the junction held 7 bases outside the gene matches. The CDR3 spans 16 residues. The germline gives CDR1 MNHEY, CDR2 SVGAGI.

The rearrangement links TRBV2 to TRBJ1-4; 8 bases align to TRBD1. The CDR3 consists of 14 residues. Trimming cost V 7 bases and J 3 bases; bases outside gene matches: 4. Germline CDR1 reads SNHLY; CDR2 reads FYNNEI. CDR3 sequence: CASNAGGSNEKLFF. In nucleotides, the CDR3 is TGTGCCAGCAATGCAGGGGGCTCTAATGAAAAACTGTTTTTT.

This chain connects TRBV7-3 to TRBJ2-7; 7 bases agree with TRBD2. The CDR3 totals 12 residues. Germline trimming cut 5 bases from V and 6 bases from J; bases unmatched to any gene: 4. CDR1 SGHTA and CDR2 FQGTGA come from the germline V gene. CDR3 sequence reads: CASSPGGSEQYF. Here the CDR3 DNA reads TGTGCCAGCAGCCCCGGCGGGAGCGAGCAGTACTTC.

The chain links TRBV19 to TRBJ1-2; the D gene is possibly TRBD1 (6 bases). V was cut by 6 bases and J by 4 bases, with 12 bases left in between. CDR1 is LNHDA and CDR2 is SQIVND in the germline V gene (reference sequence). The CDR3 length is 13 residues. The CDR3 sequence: CASRLQGLYGYTF. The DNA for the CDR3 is TGTGCCAGTAGGCTCCAGGGGCTCTATGGCTACACCTTC. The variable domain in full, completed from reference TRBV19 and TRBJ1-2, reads DGGITQSPKYLFRKEGQNVTLSCEQNLNHDAMYWYRQDPGQGLRLIYYSQIVNDFQKGDIAEGYSVSREKKESFPLTVTSAQKNPTAFYLCASRLQGLYGYTFGSGTRLTVV.

CDR3 bases: TGTGCCAGCAGCTTAGCACCGACAGGGGCCTACGAGCAGTACTTC. This gives the protein CASSLAPTGAYEQYF. The chain recombines TRBV11-2 with TRBJ2-7; 8 bases are a match to TRBD1. In germline, CDR1 is SGHAT, CDR2 FQNNGV. Trimming at V came to 1 base and at J to 2 bases, leaving 4 bases not matched to a gene. CDR3 size: 15 residues.

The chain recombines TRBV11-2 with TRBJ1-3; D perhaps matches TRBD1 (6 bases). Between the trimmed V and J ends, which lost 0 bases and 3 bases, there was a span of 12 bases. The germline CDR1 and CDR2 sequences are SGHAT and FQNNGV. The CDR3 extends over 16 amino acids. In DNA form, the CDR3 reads TGTGCCAGCAGCTTAGAGGTACAGGGATTTGGAAACACCATATATTTT. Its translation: CASSLEVQGFGNTIYF.

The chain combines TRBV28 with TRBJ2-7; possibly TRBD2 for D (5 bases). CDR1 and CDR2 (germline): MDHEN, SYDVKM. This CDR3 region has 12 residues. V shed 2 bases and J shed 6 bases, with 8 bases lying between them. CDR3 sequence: CASSLEGLEQYF. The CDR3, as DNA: TGTGCCAGCAGTTTAGAGGGTCTCGAGCAGTACTTC.

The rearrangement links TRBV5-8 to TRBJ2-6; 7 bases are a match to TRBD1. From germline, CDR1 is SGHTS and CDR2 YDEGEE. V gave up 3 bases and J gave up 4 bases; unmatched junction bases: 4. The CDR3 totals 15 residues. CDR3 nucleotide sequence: TGTGCCAGCAGCTCGACAGGGTCCGGGGCCAACGTCCTGACTTTC. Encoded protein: CASSSTGSGANVLTF.